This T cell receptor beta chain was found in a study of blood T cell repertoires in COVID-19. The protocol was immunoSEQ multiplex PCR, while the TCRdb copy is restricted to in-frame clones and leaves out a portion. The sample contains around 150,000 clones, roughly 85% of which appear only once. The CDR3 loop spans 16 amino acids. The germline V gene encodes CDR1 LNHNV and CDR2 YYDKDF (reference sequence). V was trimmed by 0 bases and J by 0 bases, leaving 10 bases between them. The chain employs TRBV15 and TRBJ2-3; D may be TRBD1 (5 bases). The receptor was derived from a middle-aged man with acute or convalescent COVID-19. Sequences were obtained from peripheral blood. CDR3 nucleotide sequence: TGTGCCACCAGCAGAGATGGTAGGGGTAGCACAGATACGCAGTATTTT. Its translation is CATSRDGRGSTDTQYF.